This TCR beta chain is drawn from a study of T cells after yellow fever vaccination. Broader study findings: Reappearance after the booster was seen for most primary-vaccination clones, at 96% CD4 and about 90% CD8.

As for this clonotype: Its antigen remains unknown.

One entry per CDR3 protein, called by TCRdb with MiXCR from the 5' RACE reads. The sample yields 620,000 or so distinct CDR3 sequences, about 15% seen once. The CDR3 has 13 amino acids. Trimming cost V 5 bases and J 3 bases, with 11 bases left between them. Germline V gene lookup returns CDR1 SNHLY and CDR2 FYNNEI. This TCR came from a young man who received the YFV17D yellow fever vaccine. Sample: PBMCs, taken less than 6 days after the first yellow fever vaccination. The rearrangement uses TRBV2 and TRBJ2-7, with D unresolved. The CDR3 DNA sequence: TGTGCCAGCAGTTCGGACCTTATCTACGAGCAGTACTTC. Its protein product is CASSSDLIYEQYF.